This is a list of T cell receptor beta chains from one sample in a study of T cells in Graves' hyperthyroidism and ophthalmopathy. MiXCR was run by TCRdb on the multiplex PCR reads, yielding one entry per CDR3 protein. This table holds 500,000 to 800,000 distinct CDR3 sequences, about 14% found once. Sequences were obtained from blood. These receptors all come from a woman aged 50 to 65 with Graves' ophthalmopathy. Both conserved end residues are part of each CDR3. A D gene is named only where the DNA matches it firmly. Rows may omit the clone size; those that give it use once, few, many or a size class.

size: many
V: TRBV20-1
J: TRBJ2-1
D: TRBD1
DNA: TGCAGTGCTCAGGACCTGACAGGGTTCAATGAGCAGTTCTTC
CDR3: CSAQDLTGFNEQFF

size: few
V: TRBV20-1
J: TRBJ2-7
D: TRBD2
DNA: TGCAGTGCTAGTAGTAGCGGGAGTCCGGGGGAGCAGTACTTC
CDR3: CSASSSGSPGEQYF

size: many
V: TRBV6-2/TRBV6-3
J: TRBJ1-1
D: .
DNA: TGTGCCAGCAGTGAACAGGGTAATGAAGCTTTCTTT
CDR3: CASSEQGNEAFF

size: many
V: TRBV7-8
J: TRBJ1-2
D: TRBD1
DNA: TGTGCCAGCAGCTTAGGACAGGGTCTTGGCTACACCTTC
CDR3: CASSLGQGLGYTF

size: .
V: TRBV20-1
J: TRBJ2-1
D: .
DNA: TGCAGTGCTAGAGGCCACCCTTACAATGAGCAGTTCTTC
CDR3: CSARGHPYNEQFF

size: many
V: TRBV28
J: TRBJ2-4
D: TRBD1
DNA: TGTGCCAGCAGTCTCACCGGGACAGGGGTTGAGTACTTC
CDR3: CASSLTGTGVEYF

size: few
V: TRBV6-4
J: TRBJ2-2
D: .
DNA: TGTGCCAGCAGTAGAGTATCCACCGGGGAGCTGTTTTTT
CDR3: CASSRVSTGELFF

size: few
V: TRBV12-3/TRBV12-4
J: TRBJ1-5
D: .
DNA: TGTGCCAGCAGCCACTCAAGGGGTGGCAATCAGCCCCAGCATTTT
CDR3: CASSHSRGGNQPQHF

size: few
V: TRBV19
J: TRBJ2-5
D: TRBD1
DNA: TGTGCCAGTACCCCAGGCCTGACAGGGGAAGAGACCCAGTACTTC
CDR3: CASTPGLTGEETQYF

size: many
V: TRBV30
J: TRBJ2-1
D: .
DNA: TGTGCCTGGAGTGACATCTACAATGAGCAGTTCTTC
CDR3: CAWSDIYNEQFF

size: few
V: TRBV28
J: TRBJ2-1
D: .
DNA: TGTGCCAGCAGTTTACAGGGAGGACGGCACAATGAGCAGTTCTTC
CDR3: CASSLQGGRHNEQFF

size: many
V: TRBV20-1
J: TRBJ1-1
D: .
DNA: TGCAGTGCCAAACTTCCGGGTAACACTGAAGCTTTCTTT
CDR3: CSAKLPGNTEAFF

size: many
V: TRBV24-1
J: TRBJ2-1
D: TRBD2
DNA: TGTGCCACCAGTGACTCGGGACTAGCGGGAGTAAGCAATGAGCAGTTCTTC
CDR3: CATSDSGLAGVSNEQFF

size: many
V: TRBV4-3
J: TRBJ2-7
D: TRBD1
DNA: TGCGCCAGCAGCCAAGAATTAGGGACAGGGGCTGTCACCTACGAGCAGTACTTC
CDR3: CASSQELGTGAVTYEQYF

size: .
V: TRBV27
J: TRBJ2-7
D: .
DNA: TGTGCCAGCAAGGGGGGTCCCTCCTCCTACGAGCAGTACTTC
CDR3: CASKGGPSSYEQYF

size: many
V: TRBV5-5
J: TRBJ1-1
D: TRBD1
DNA: TGTGCCAGCAGCTGGACAGGGGGCGGCACTGAAGCTTTCTTT
CDR3: CASSWTGGGTEAFF

size: .
V: TRBV7-2
J: TRBJ1-6
D: TRBD1
DNA: TGTGCCAGCAGCCAAGATACCGGGACAGGGTTTTCACCCCTCCACTTT
CDR3: CASSQDTGTGFSPLHF

size: many
V: TRBV6-2/TRBV6-3
J: TRBJ2-1
D: .
DNA: TGTGCCAGCATGGACAGGGAGGGCTCCTACAATGAGCAGTTCTTC
CDR3: CASMDREGSYNEQFF

size: few
V: TRBV27
J: TRBJ2-5
D: .
DNA: TGTGCCAGCAGTTCCCAGCGGGGAGGGGGGGAGACCCAGTACTTC
CDR3: CASSSQRGGGETQYF

size: many
V: TRBV4-1
J: TRBJ1-1
D: .
DNA: TGCGCCAGCAGCCAAGAATCCGTGAACACTGAAGCTTTCTTT
CDR3: CASSQESVNTEAFF

size: many
V: TRBV12-3/TRBV12-4
J: TRBJ1-1
D: .
DNA: TGTGCCAGCAGTGCCTCTGGAAGGACTGAAGCTTTCTTT
CDR3: CASSASGRTEAFF

size: many
V: TRBV7-2
J: TRBJ2-3
D: TRBD2
DNA: TGTGCCAGCAGCCCTAGGACTAGCGGGAGGACAGATACGCAGTATTTT
CDR3: CASSPRTSGRTDTQYF

size: many
V: TRBV3-1
J: TRBJ1-1
D: .
DNA: TGTGCCAGCAGCCAATCAACTGAAGCTTTCTTT
CDR3: CASSQSTEAFF

size: .
V: TRBV19
J: TRBJ2-7
D: TRBD2
DNA: TGTGCCAGTAGTATAGACGGGCCCCCTGCAGCGGGAGGCGGGAACGAGCAGTACTTC
CDR3: CASSIDGPPAAGGGNEQYF